This T cell receptor beta chain was captured by sequencing in a study of cytomegalovirus exposure and HLA in healthy donors. General study points: Presence/absence analyses assumed roughly uniform sequencing depth across donors, which may not hold. For most TCR sequences rarity was the rule, although some public TCRs occurred in many donors. Researchers counted 164 TCR beta chains as cytomegalovirus-associated. It was reported that the classifier diagnosed cytomegalovirus status with high specificity and sensitivity in both the original and validation cohorts.

Researchers ran the PCR with 60 Vbeta and 13 Jbeta primers. Libraries were prepared by immunoSEQ multiplex PCR; TCRdb keeps only in-frame clonotypes and omits some of them. The table shows hundreds of thousands of clones, with approximately 90% occurring only once. V was clipped by 5 bases and J by 7 bases, with 12 bases between them. The CDR3 spans 14 residues. Germline-derived CDR1 and CDR2 are LNHDA and SQIVND (reference sequence). Remarks on this clone: Its target is unknown.

The sequence came from a woman aged 18-29 years in good health and CMV-seronegative. The J gene is TRBJ1-6, the V gene TRBV19; D is perhaps TRBD1 (5 bases). Sequenced sample: PBMCs. The CDR3 nucleotides read TGTGCCAGTAGTCAGGGTGCGGGGAATTCACCCCTCCACTTT. Encoded protein: CASSQGAGNSPLHF.